These 12 T cell receptor beta chains were all obtained from the same sample, sequenced in a study of OX40 agonist ivuxolimab in advanced cancers. Libraries were prepared through the immunoSEQ multiplex PCR assay. The source is immuneACCESS, and TCRdb retained only in-frame sequences with V and J called. Part of the clones is not carried over; for the studies checked, unresolved V genes explain less than half of this, and the remainder is unexplained. This sample gives some 80,000 clones in total; 75% to 90% of them show up just once. Of the sample, 0.45% to 0.55% falls within the top ten clones. Sequenced here: CD4+ or CD8+ T cells sorted from blood, sampled in a trial of the OX40 agonist ivuxolimab. The origin of the receptors is an adult with an advanced solid tumor such as melanoma, head and neck, liver or kidney cancer.

The chain joins TRBV6-1 to TRBJ2-2; 7 positions agree with TRBD2. The CDR3 is 17 amino acids. V was clipped by 4 bases and J by 0 bases; unmatched bases: 8. CDR1 and CDR2 from the germline V gene are MNHNS and SASEGT. The CDR3 DNA sequence: TGTGCCAGCAGTGGGGGGGGTGGAGCTCCGAACACCGGGGAGCTGTTTTTT. The encoded protein is CASSGGGGAPNTGELFF.

The chain's CDR3 is CASSFSGAGINEKLFF. The CDR3 nucleotides are TGTGCCAGCAGTTTCTCGGGCGCCGGGATTAATGAAAAACTGTTTTTT. The rearrangement joins TRBV28 to TRBJ1-4; no firm D call. The CDR3 is made up of 16 amino acids. Germline V gene sequence: CDR1 MDHEN, CDR2 SYDVKM. V was cut by 3 bases and J by 4 bases, with 15 bases left in between.

The gene calls are TRBV6-5 and TRBJ1-1; D unresolved. Looked up from germline, CDR1 is MNHEY and CDR2 is SVGAGI. The V gene lost 6 bases and the J gene lost 1 base, with 15 bases spanning the gap. The CDR3 is 15 residues long. CDR3 loop: CASSLIQSRNTEAFF. CDR3 DNA: TGTGCCAGCAGCCTAATTCAGTCCCGGAACACTGAAGCTTTCTTT.

The genes are TRBV14 and TRBJ2-5, with D possibly matching TRBD2 (6 bases). CDR1 is SGHDN, CDR2 FVKESK, per germline. V was clipped by 5 bases and J by 2 bases, with 9 bases between them. CDR3 size: 13 residues. CDR3 in amino acids: CASSRDLQETQYF. CDR3 nucleotides: TGTGCCAGCAGCAGGGACTTACAAGAGACCCAGTACTTC.

The chain is built from TRBV5-1 and TRBJ2-1; either TRBD1 or TRBD2 may fit D (5 bases each). The germline V gene encodes CDR1 SGHRS and CDR2 YFSETQ. The CDR3 is 15 residues long. Trimming stripped 1 base from V and 2 bases from J, with 10 bases between. This CDR3 is CASSLKGEPYNEQFF. CDR3 DNA: TGCGCCAGCAGCTTGAAAGGGGAGCCCTACAATGAGCAGTTCTTC. Using reference TRBV5-1 and TRBJ2-1 for the parts outside the CDR3, the full variable domain is KAGVTQTPRYLIKTRGQQVTLSCSPISGHRSVSWYQQTPGQGLQFLFEYFSETQRNKGNFPGRFSGRQFSNSRSEMNVSTLELGDSALYLCASSLKGEPYNEQFFGPGTRLTVL.

Here the CDR3 reads CASSLRRNQPQHF. The CDR3 nucleotides are TGTGCCAGCAGCTTAAGAAGGAATCAGCCCCAGCATTTT. V and J are TRBV7-2 and TRBJ1-5; D uncertain. This CDR3 region has 13 residues. The germline V gene encodes CDR1 SGHTA and CDR2 FQGNSA. Trimming removed 2 bases from V and 4 bases from J, with 6 bases in between.

V is TRBV7-2 and J is TRBJ1-6; weak D call: TRBD1 (6 bases). Trimming took 5 bases from V and 9 from J, leaving 20 bases between them. The CDR3 runs 16 residues. The germline gives CDR1 SGHTA, CDR2 FQGNSA. The CDR3 DNA is TGTGCCAGCAGCCGCCAAGGACAGATTTTACTTTCACCCCTCCACTTT. It translates to CASSRQGQILLSPLHF.

This clone came up once. The chain uses TRBV19 and TRBJ2-2; D may be TRBD1 (6 bases). CDR1 is LNHDA and CDR2 is SQIVND in the germline V gene (reference sequence). CDR3 length: 14 amino acids. V lost 9 bases and J lost 1, with 12 bases in between. CDR3 in DNA: TGTGCCAGCCGACTACAGGGGAACACCGGGGAGCTGTTTTTT. Protein: CASRLQGNTGELFF. Variable domain in full (rest from reference TRBV19 and TRBJ2-2): DGGITQSPKYLFRKEGQNVTLSCEQNLNHDAMYWYRQDPGQGLRLIYYSQIVNDFQKGDIAEGYSVSREKKESFPLTVTSAQKNPTAFYLCASRLQGNTGELFFGEGSRLTVL.

The genes are TRBV29-1 and TRBJ1-1, with D unresolved. Per the germline V gene, CDR1 is SQVTM and CDR2 is ANQGSEA. V dropped 3 bases and J dropped 1 base, with 6 bases sitting between them. The CDR3 is made up of 12 amino acids. In nucleotides, the CDR3 is TGCAGCGTTGACAACAGGAACACTGAAGCTTTCTTT. This codes for CSVDNRNTEAFF. The full variable domain, with the rest looked up from reference TRBV29-1 and TRBJ1-1, is SAVISQKPSRDICQRGTSLTIQCQVDSQVTMMFWYRQQPGQSLTLIATANQGSEATYESGFVIDKFPISRPNLTFSTLTVSNMSPEDSSIYLCSVDNRNTEAFFGQGTRLTVV.

The chain combines TRBV11-2 with TRBJ2-3; TRBD1 or TRBD2 may be the D gene (5 bases each). The germline gives CDR1 SGHAT, CDR2 FQNNGV. This CDR3 region has 14 residues. V lost 5 bases and J 6 bases, leaving 15 bases between the germline ends. CDR3 DNA: TGTGCCAGCAGCCCGCACGGGGCGAGGGATACGCAGTATTTT. Translating it yields CASSPHGARDTQYF.

The V gene is TRBV6-1, the J gene TRBJ1-2; D gene ambiguous. The germline V gene encodes CDR1 MNHNS and CDR2 SASEGT. There are 17 residues in the CDR3. The V gene lost 2 bases and the J gene lost 6 bases, with 22 bases spanning the gap. The CDR3 loop is CASSESILRLSINGYTF. The CDR3 coding sequence is TGTGCCAGCAGTGAATCCATCCTCCGACTGTCGATTAATGGCTACACCTTC.

This sequence joins TRBV7-8 and TRBJ2-5, with TRBD2 identical over 10 bases. The CDR3 sequence is 19 residues long. With 1 base clipped from V and 4 bases from J, the junction kept 15 bases outside the gene matches. The germline V gene has CDR1 SGHVS and CDR2 FQNEAQ. As DNA, the CDR3 is TGTGCCAGCAGCTTAGGGCGGCGCTTACTAGCGGGACCCGCAGAGACCCAGTACTTC. This sequence encodes CASSLGRRLLAGPAETQYF.